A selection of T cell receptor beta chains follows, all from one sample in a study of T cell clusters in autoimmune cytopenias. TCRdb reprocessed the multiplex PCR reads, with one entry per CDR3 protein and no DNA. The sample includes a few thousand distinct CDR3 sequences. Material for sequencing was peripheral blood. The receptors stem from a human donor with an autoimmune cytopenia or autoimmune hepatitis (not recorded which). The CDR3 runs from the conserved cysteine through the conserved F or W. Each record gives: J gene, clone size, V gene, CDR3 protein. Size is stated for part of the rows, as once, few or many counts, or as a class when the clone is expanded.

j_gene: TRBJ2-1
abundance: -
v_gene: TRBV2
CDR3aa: CASSRGQGRYNEQFF

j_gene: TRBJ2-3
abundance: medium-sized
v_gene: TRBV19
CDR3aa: CASSRSRDPDTQYF

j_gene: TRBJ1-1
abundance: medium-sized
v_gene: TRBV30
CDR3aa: CAWSVRTGFEAFF

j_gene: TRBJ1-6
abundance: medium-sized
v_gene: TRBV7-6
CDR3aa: CASSPYRGRSPLHF

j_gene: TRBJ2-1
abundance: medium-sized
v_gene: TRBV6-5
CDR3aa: CASSYGLAGVNEQFF

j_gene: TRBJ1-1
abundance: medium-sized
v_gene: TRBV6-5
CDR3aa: CASSYGGQGATEAFF

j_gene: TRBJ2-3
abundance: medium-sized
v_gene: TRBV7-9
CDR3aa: CASSFLLAESTDTQYF

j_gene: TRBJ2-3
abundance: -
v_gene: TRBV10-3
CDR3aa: CAIKQAIPTDTQYF

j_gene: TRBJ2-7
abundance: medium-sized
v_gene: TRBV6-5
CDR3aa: CASSYRVAGAYEQYF

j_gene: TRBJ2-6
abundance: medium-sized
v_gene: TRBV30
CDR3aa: CAWSSASSGANVLTF

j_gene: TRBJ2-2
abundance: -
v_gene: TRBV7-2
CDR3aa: CASSLQGAANTGELFF

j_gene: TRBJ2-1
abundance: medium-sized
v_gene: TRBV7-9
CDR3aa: CASSLSGLPGEFYNEQFF

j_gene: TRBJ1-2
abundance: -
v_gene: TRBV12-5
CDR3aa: CASGLYGTGTGSRGYTF

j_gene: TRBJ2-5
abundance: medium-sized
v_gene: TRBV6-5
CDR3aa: CASRPSRGTSGIVKTQYF

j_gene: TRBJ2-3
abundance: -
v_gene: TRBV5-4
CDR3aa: CASSLAPTRVTDTQYF

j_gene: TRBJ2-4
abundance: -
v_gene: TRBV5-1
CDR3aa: CASSLSGSQNIQYF

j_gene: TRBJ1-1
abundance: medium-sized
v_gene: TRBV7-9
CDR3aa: CASSFRDTRGGAFF

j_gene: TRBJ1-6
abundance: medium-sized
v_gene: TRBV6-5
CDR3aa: CASRLLNSPLHF

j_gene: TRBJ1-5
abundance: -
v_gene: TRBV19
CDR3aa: CASSIGGTLGNQPQHF

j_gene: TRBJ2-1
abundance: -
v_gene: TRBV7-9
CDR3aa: CASSPPLRSRGSYNEQFF

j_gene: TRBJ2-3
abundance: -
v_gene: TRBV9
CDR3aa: CASRASGGASGTQYF

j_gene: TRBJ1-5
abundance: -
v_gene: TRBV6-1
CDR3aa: CASSGIFPQHF

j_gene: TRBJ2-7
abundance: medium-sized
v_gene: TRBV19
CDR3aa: CASSVLFGVAYEQYF

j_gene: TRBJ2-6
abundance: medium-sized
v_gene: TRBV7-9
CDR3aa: CASTKALDSGANVLTF

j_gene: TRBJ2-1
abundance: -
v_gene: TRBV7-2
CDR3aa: CASSFPSGGTVYNEQFF

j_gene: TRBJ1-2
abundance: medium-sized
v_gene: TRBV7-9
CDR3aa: CASSLLGSVGNYGYTF

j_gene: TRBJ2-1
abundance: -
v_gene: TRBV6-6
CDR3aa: CASSPSGSSYNEQFF

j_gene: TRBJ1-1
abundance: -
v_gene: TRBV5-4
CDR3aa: CASSLASRAGGTEAFF

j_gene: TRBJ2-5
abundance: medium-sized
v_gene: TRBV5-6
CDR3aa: CASSLHREYKGETQYF

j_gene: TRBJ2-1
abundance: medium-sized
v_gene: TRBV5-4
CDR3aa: CASSLQGMTEQFF

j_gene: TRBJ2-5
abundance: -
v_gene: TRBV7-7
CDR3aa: CASSTGGEGTQYF

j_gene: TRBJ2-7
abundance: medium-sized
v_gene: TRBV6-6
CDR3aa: CASSYLGTTEQYF

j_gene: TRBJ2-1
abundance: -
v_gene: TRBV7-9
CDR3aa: CASTPPGGRTNEQFF

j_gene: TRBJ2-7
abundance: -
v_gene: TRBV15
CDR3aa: CATSREGLGSYEQYF

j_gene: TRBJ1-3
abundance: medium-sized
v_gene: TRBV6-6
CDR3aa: CASRPTGSSGNTIYF

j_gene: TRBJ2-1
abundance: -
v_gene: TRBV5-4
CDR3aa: CASSRLAGGTGEQFF

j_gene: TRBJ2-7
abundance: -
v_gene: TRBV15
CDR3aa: CATSRDGTSGRNEQYF

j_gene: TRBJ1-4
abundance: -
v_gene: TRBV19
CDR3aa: CASSISLRIATNEKLFF

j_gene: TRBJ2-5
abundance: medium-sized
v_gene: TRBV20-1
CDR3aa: CSAQRGETQYF

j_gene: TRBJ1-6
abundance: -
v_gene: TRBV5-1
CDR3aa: CASSLALGVASPLHF

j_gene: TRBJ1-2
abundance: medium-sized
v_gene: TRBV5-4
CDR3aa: CASNLDRGNGYTF

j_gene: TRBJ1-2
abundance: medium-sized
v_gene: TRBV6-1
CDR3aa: CASSVLHDRVVYGYTF

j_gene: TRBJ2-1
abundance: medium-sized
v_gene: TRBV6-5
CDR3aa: CASSYAVAGAGPNEQFF

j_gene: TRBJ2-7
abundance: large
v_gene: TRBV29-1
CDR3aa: CSVAWGHEQYF

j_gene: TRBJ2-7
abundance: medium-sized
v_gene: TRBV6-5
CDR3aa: CASHTWGGPEYEQYF

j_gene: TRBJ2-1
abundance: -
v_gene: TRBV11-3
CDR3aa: CASSTRTSNEQFF

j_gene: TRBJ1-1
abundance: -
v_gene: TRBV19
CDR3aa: CASSKTGYISEAFF

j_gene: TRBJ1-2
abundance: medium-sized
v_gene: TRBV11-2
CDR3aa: CASSWDRGNYGYTF